The clone carrying this TCR beta chain has more than one count but fewer than ten. This record comes from a study of identical twins. TCRdb reprocessed the 5' RACE reads via MiXCR and lists one record per CDR3 protein. The sample yields 1.5 million to 2 million distinct CDR3 sequences, about 30% seen once. The CDR3 has 15 amino acids. The germline gives CDR1 DFQATT, CDR2 SNEGSKA (reference sequence). V was clipped by 0 bases and J by 10 bases, with 16 bases between them. The chain uses TRBV20-1 and TRBJ1-6; no definite D call. The sample consisted of cord blood. The clonotype originates from a newborn girl in good health. CDR3 bases: TGCAGTGCTAGAGATGAGGCCGGGCTCGGATCACCCCTCCACTTT. Translating it yields CSARDEAGLGSPLHF.